This T cell receptor (beta chain) was identified during a study of blood T cells in healthy people across ages. Study at large: Template switching picked up about one barcoded beta molecule for each two T cells. Broader study findings: While age rose, TCR beta diversity per million T cells dropped in a roughly linear way.

In germline, CDR1 is SQVTM, CDR2 ANQGSEA. CDR3 length: 12 amino acids. V was pared by 8 bases and J by 7 bases, with 10 bases of the junction left unmatched. Concerning this clonotype: Its antigen is undetermined.

Every participating donor contributed roughly 10 milliliters of peripheral blood through a draw. For the second PCR, which ran for roughly 6 to 12 cycles, a sample-barcoded 5' primer and a J-beta primer mix were used. Every single cDNA molecule received a tag from a template-switch adaptor with 12 random nucleotides. TCRdb ran MiXCR on the 5' RACE reads and lists one entry per CDR3 protein. The sample includes 980,000 or so distinct CDR3 sequences, about 48% of them seen just once. The V call is TRBV29-1, the J call TRBJ2-7, with 8 bases aligning to TRBD1. The sequence was obtained from a man between 25 and 39 years old in good health. Sample: blood. In DNA form, the CDR3 reads TGCAGCACGGGACAGGCTTACAATGAGCAGTACTTC. Translation gives CSTGQAYNEQYF.